These T cell receptor beta chains were read from a single sample in a study of T cell responses to AZD1222 COVID-19 vaccine. The method was immunoSEQ multiplex PCR; TCRdb's version includes in-frame clones alone and lacks a portion of them. The table records 140,000 to 150,000 clones, approximately 91% of them present only once. Here the sequenced sample was peripheral blood, taken 28 days after the second AZD1222 dose. All receptors derive from an adult who received the AZD1222 COVID-19 vaccine. The conserved cysteine and the conserved F or W are not part of the CDR3 here. Size is stated for part of the rows, as once, few or many counts, or as a class when the clone is expanded.

v_call: TRBV4-2; clone_size: -; j_call: TRBJ1-1; cdr3_aa: ASSQDGGTEAF
v_call: TRBV24-1; clone_size: -; j_call: TRBJ2-3; cdr3_aa: ATSDPGTRTDTQY
v_call: TRBV29-1; clone_size: few; j_call: TRBJ2-7; cdr3_aa: SVVEVEQY
v_call: TRBV14; clone_size: -; j_call: TRBJ1-1; cdr3_aa: ASSDRSQGEAF
v_call: TRBV7-3; clone_size: few; j_call: TRBJ2-1; cdr3_aa: ASSLSGGRYNEQF
v_call: TRBV5-1; clone_size: -; j_call: TRBJ2-7; cdr3_aa: ASSPTSGETYEQY
v_call: TRBV2; clone_size: -; j_call: TRBJ1-5; cdr3_aa: ASSGTGGNQPQH
v_call: TRBV18; clone_size: -; j_call: TRBJ1-1; cdr3_aa: ASSPTLATEAF
v_call: TRBV6-5; clone_size: -; j_call: TRBJ1-5; cdr3_aa: ASSYTGAGQPQH
v_call: TRBV4-2; clone_size: -; j_call: TRBJ2-3; cdr3_aa: ASSRTRGGTDTQY
v_call: TRBV18; clone_size: -; j_call: TRBJ1-1; cdr3_aa: ASSSGGRTEAF
v_call: TRBV2; clone_size: -; j_call: TRBJ2-7; cdr3_aa: ASSKKGGGRPSSYEQY
v_call: TRBV13; clone_size: once; j_call: TRBJ2-3; cdr3_aa: ASSLGLMGGGVTDTQY
v_call: TRBV6-5; clone_size: -; j_call: TRBJ1-1; cdr3_aa: ASRAMWGEAF
v_call: TRBV2; clone_size: -; j_call: TRBJ2-1; cdr3_aa: ASRTGLAEKDEQF
v_call: TRBV9; clone_size: -; j_call: TRBJ1-1; cdr3_aa: ASSGDSTEAF
v_call: TRBV5-1; clone_size: -; j_call: TRBJ2-3; cdr3_aa: ASSQAGQGDTQY
v_call: TRBV6-6; clone_size: -; j_call: TRBJ1-1; cdr3_aa: ASSYSGGSTEAF
v_call: TRBV3-1/TRBV3-2; clone_size: -; j_call: TRBJ1-1; cdr3_aa: ASTIGNTEAF
v_call: TRBV28; clone_size: once; j_call: TRBJ2-1; cdr3_aa: ASRGGSGEKNEQF
v_call: TRBV7-9; clone_size: -; j_call: TRBJ1-1; cdr3_aa: ASSFTDEAF
v_call: TRBV5-1; clone_size: -; j_call: TRBJ1-1; cdr3_aa: ASSKGGQDTEAF
v_call: TRBV6-5; clone_size: once; j_call: TRBJ2-3; cdr3_aa: ASTWSTDTQY
v_call: TRBV5-1; clone_size: -; j_call: TRBJ1-5; cdr3_aa: ASSSGSDSNQPQH
v_call: TRBV7-2; clone_size: -; j_call: TRBJ2-7; cdr3_aa: ASSSGGTGSYEQY
v_call: TRBV2; clone_size: -; j_call: TRBJ1-5; cdr3_aa: ASSVGQGRTGNQPQH
v_call: TRBV5-6; clone_size: -; j_call: TRBJ2-7; cdr3_aa: ASSSTYSYEQY
v_call: TRBV3-1/TRBV3-2; clone_size: -; j_call: TRBJ2-2; cdr3_aa: ASSQGGLAGPTGELF